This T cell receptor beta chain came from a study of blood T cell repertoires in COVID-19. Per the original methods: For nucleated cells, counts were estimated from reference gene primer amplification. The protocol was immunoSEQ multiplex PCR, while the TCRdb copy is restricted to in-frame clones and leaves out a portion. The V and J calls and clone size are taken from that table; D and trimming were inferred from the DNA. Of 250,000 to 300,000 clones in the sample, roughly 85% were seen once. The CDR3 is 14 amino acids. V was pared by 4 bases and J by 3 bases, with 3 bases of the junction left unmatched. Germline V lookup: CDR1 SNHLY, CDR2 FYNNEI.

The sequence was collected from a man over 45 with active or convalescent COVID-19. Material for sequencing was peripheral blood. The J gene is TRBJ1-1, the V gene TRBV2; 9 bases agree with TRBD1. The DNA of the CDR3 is TGTGCCAGCAGTGTCCGGACAGGGGACACTGAAGCTTTCTTT. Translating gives CASSVRTGDTEAFF.